A selection of T cell receptor beta chains follows, all from one sample in a study of shared clonotypes between healthy human individuals. Data came from immunoSEQ multiplex PCR; TCRdb stores just in-frame clones and leaves some out. The sample carries a few hundred thousand clones, 87% recorded once. Sequences were obtained from memory CD8+ T cells sorted from blood. These receptors all stem from a man aged 18-30 years in good health. Each CDR3 is given with its conserved first and last residue. A D gene is named only where the DNA matches it firmly. Size is stated for part of the rows, as once, few or many counts, or as a class when the clone is expanded.

d_call	v_call	clone_size	j_call	cdr3_aa	cdr3_nt
.	TRBV9	.	TRBJ1-5	CASSVGVFGQPQHF	TGTGCCAGCAGCGTAGGGGTTTTCGGTCAGCCCCAGCATTTT
.	TRBV10-3	.	TRBJ2-7	CAISRPGYEQYF	TGTGCCATCAGTCGTCCAGGCTACGAGCAGTACTTC
.	TRBV9	few	TRBJ2-1	CASSVVSGTPLEEQFF	TGTGCCAGCAGCGTAGTGAGCGGGACACCCTTGGAAGAGCAGTTCTTC
TRBD2	TRBV4-3	.	TRBJ2-7	CASSPETSGIYEQYF	TGCGCCAGCAGCCCAGAGACTAGCGGTATCTACGAGCAGTACTTC
.	TRBV6-1	.	TRBJ2-3	CASSVGKTSTDTQYF	TGTGCCAGCAGTGTGGGGAAAACTAGCACAGATACGCAGTATTTT
.	TRBV5-6	.	TRBJ2-7	CASSPGSNYEQYF	TGTGCCAGCAGCCCCGGGAGTAACTACGAGCAGTACTTC
.	TRBV10-3	.	TRBJ2-7	CAISGQTSPYEQYF	TGTGCCATCAGTGGACAGACTTCCCCCTACGAGCAGTACTTC
TRBD2	TRBV11-2	.	TRBJ2-7	CASSQNNRTSSYEQYF	TGTGCCAGCAGCCAAAACAACCGGACTAGTTCCTACGAGCAGTACTTC
.	TRBV5-1	.	TRBJ2-3	CASSLDFGAADTQYF	TGCGCCAGCAGCTTGGATTTCGGGGCAGCAGATACGCAGTATTTT
TRBD1	TRBV7-9	.	TRBJ2-4	CASSLAWDRENIQYF	TGTGCCAGCAGCTTAGCGTGGGACAGGGAAAACATTCAGTACTTC
.	TRBV5-1	.	TRBJ2-2	CASSPSQGPGELFF	TGCGCCAGCAGCCCATCCCAGGGACCCGGGGAGCTGTTTTTT
.	TRBV13	.	TRBJ2-1	CASSSPSDEQFF	TGTGCCAGCAGCTCCCCTAGCGATGAGCAGTTCTTC
.	TRBV7-9	.	TRBJ1-2	CASSPNSGGGYTF	TGTGCCAGCAGTCCCAACTCGGGGGGCGGCTACACCTTC
.	TRBV27	.	TRBJ1-1	CASSTYYLVDTEAFF	TGTGCCAGCAGTACGTACTACCTCGTCGACACTGAAGCTTTCTTT
TRBD2	TRBV19	.	TRBJ2-1	CASSIETSGITYNEQFF	TGTGCCAGTAGTATAGAAACAAGCGGGATAACCTACAATGAGCAGTTCTTC
.	TRBV9	.	TRBJ1-1	CASSGGRTEAFF	TGTGCCAGCAGCGGAGGGCGCACTGAAGCTTTCTTT
.	TRBV28	.	TRBJ2-1	CASSPTTELASYNEQFF	TGTGCCAGCAGCCCCACGACAGAACTCGCGTCCTACAATGAGCAGTTCTTC
TRBD1	TRBV7-8	.	TRBJ1-2	CASSRRRTGLLYGYTF	TGTGCCAGCAGCCGGCGTCGGACAGGGTTACTTTATGGCTACACCTTC
.	TRBV4-1	.	TRBJ2-7	CASSQVNVAEQYF	TGCGCCAGCAGCCAAGTTAATGTGGCCGAGCAGTACTTC
.	TRBV30	.	TRBJ2-3	CAFQRLADTQYF	TGTGCCTTCCAAAGACTAGCAGATACGCAGTATTTT
.	TRBV13	.	TRBJ1-1	CASSLGRGMNTEAFF	TGTGCCAGCAGCTTAGGCCGGGGGATGAACACTGAAGCTTTCTTT
TRBD1	TRBV4-3	.	TRBJ2-1	CASSQNPGGEGGEQFF	TGCGCCAGCAGCCAAAATCCAGGGGGCGAGGGCGGTGAGCAGTTCTTC
.	TRBV29-1	.	TRBJ2-3	CSVVGGETSTDTQYF	TGCAGCGTTGTAGGGGGGGAAACTAGCACAGATACGCAGTATTTT
.	TRBV14	.	TRBJ1-2	CASSQDGVPLFYGYTF	TGTGCCAGCAGCCAAGACGGAGTTCCTCTTTTCTATGGCTACACCTTC
.	TRBV9	.	TRBJ2-3	CASSVGGSSTDTQYF	TGTGCCAGCAGCGTAGGGGGGTCTAGCACAGATACGCAGTATTTT
TRBD2	TRBV7-6	.	TRBJ2-3	CASSLGTSGSDTQYF	TGTGCCAGCAGCTTAGGCACTAGCGGGAGCGATACGCAGTATTTT
.	TRBV5-6	.	TRBJ2-1	CASSFLTGRYNEQFF	TGTGCCAGCAGCTTTCTTACGGGACGGTACAATGAGCAGTTCTTC
TRBD1	TRBV13	.	TRBJ2-1	CASSSYQGAYEQFF	TGTGCCAGCAGCTCATACCAGGGGGCATATGAGCAGTTCTTC
TRBD2	TRBV5-4	.	TRBJ2-1	CASSLYGGRGEQFF	TGTGCCAGCAGCTTGTACGGCGGGAGGGGTGAGCAGTTCTTC
.	TRBV2	.	TRBJ2-1	CASSRRTNNEQFF	TGTGCCAGCAGTCGCAGGACTAACAATGAGCAGTTCTTC
.	TRBV7-8	.	TRBJ1-1	CASRSTGHTNTEAFF	TGTGCCAGCAGGTCGACGGGACACACCAACACTGAAGCTTTCTTT
.	TRBV20-1	.	TRBJ2-7	CSVGIDEQYF	TGCAGTGTAGGAATCGACGAGCAGTACTTC
TRBD2	TRBV27	.	TRBJ2-7	CASSLGAGGLSYEQYF	TGTGCCAGCAGTTTAGGAGCGGGAGGACTCTCCTACGAGCAGTACTTC
.	TRBV12-5	.	TRBJ2-2	CASGLVPLLQISTGELFF	TGTGCTAGTGGTTTGGTACCTTTACTCCAGATTTCCACCGGGGAGCTGTTTTTT
TRBD2	TRBV27	.	TRBJ2-7	CASSVNSGGLYEQYF	TGTGCCAGCAGCGTAAATAGCGGGGGTCTCTACGAGCAGTACTTC
TRBD2	TRBV4-1	.	TRBJ2-5	CASSHVGTSGVQETQYF	TGCGCCAGCAGCCATGTAGGGACTAGCGGGGTTCAAGAGACCCAGTACTTC
.	TRBV30	.	TRBJ2-1	CAWRGVSSYNEQFF	TGTGCCTGGAGGGGCGTAAGCTCCTACAATGAGCAGTTCTTC
TRBD1	TRBV15	.	TRBJ1-4	CATSATGTGATNEKLFF	TGTGCCACCAGCGCCACCGGGACAGGGGCCACTAATGAAAAACTGTTTTTT
.	TRBV6-1	.	TRBJ2-7	CASRDQIGPTYEQYF	TGTGCCAGCAGAGACCAGATAGGACCAACCTACGAGCAGTACTTC
.	TRBV7-2	.	TRBJ2-7	CASSLVQSYEQYF	TGTGCCAGCAGCTTAGTACAAAGCTACGAGCAGTACTTC
TRBD1	TRBV4-1	.	TRBJ2-7	CASSQDGQASYEQYF	TGCGCCAGCAGCCAAGATGGACAGGCCTCCTACGAGCAGTACTTC
.	TRBV25-1	.	TRBJ1-4	CASSPAGENEKLFF	TGTGCCAGCAGTCCGGCGGGGGAAAATGAAAAACTGTTTTTT
.	TRBV19	.	TRBJ1-5	CASSIVPGVNQPQHF	TGTGCCAGTAGTATAGTCCCTGGGGTCAATCAGCCCCAGCATTTT
TRBD2	TRBV4-3	.	TRBJ2-3	CASSQETPGLAGYTDTQYF	TGCGCCAGCAGCCAAGAGACCCCGGGACTAGCGGGGTACACAGATACGCAGTATTTT
TRBD1	TRBV6-1	.	TRBJ2-7	CASNLGQTYEQYF	TGTGCCAGCAACCTGGGACAGACATACGAGCAGTACTTC
.	TRBV5-1	.	TRBJ2-5	CASTRQGHQETQYF	TGCGCCAGCACTAGGCAGGGGCACCAAGAGACCCAGTACTTC
.	TRBV27	once	TRBJ2-7	CASRSPGFSYEQYF	TGTGCCAGCAGATCCCCAGGGTTCTCCTACGAGCAGTACTTC
.	TRBV1	.	TRBJ1-4	CTSSLTGTALNEKLFF	TGCACCAGCAGCCTTACAGGGACAGCGCTTAATGAAAAACTGTTTTTT
.	TRBV29-1	.	TRBJ2-7	CSVEEGRGTYEQYF	TGCAGCGTTGAAGAGGGCAGGGGCACCTACGAGCAGTACTTC
TRBD2	TRBV6-5	.	TRBJ2-7	CASSYGLAGDYEQYF	TGTGCCAGCAGTTACGGACTAGCGGGGGACTACGAGCAGTACTTC
.	TRBV30	.	TRBJ1-1	CACRMNTEAFF	TGTGCCTGTAGGATGAACACTGAAGCTTTCTTT
.	TRBV7-6	.	TRBJ2-5	CASSFLRTQYF	TGTGCCAGCAGCTTCCTGCGGACCCAGTACTTC
.	TRBV6-5	.	TRBJ1-2	CASSYSMGAYGYTF	TGTGCCAGCAGTTACTCGATGGGGGCTTACGGCTACACCTTC
.	TRBV4-2	.	TRBJ1-1	CASSQMFRGEAFF	TGTGCCAGCAGCCAAATGTTCAGGGGTGAAGCTTTCTTT